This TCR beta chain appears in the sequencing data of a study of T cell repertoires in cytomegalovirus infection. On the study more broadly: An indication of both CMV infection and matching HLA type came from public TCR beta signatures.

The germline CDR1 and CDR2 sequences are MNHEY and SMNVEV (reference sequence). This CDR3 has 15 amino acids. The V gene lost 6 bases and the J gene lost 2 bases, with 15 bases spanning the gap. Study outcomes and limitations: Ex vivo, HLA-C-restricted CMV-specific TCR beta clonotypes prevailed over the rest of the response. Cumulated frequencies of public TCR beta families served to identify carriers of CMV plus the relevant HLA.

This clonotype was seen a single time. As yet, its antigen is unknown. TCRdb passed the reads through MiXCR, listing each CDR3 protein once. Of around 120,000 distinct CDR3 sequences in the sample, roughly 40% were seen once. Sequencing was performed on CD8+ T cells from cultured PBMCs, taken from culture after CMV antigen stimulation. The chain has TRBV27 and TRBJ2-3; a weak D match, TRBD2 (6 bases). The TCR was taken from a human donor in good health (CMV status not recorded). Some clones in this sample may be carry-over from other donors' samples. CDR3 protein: CASSMGVADTDTQYF. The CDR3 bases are TGTGCCAGCAGCATGGGGGTAGCGGACACAGATACGCAGTATTTT.